This passage covers 7 T cell receptor beta chains from one sample sequenced in a study of T cells in Graves' hyperthyroidism and ophthalmopathy. Amplification yielded TCR beta CDR3 regions, with RNA transcripts as the source. Using the HTBI primer set, a first-round RT-PCR was run on the TCR CDR3. TCRdb passed the multiplex PCR reads through MiXCR, listing each CDR3 protein once. The table lists 300,000 to 400,000 distinct CDR3 sequences, about 15% of them singletons. Sequencing was done on a sample of blood. These receptor sequences come from a woman under 40 with Graves' hyperthyroidism.

At least ten counts were recorded for this clonotype. This chain uses TRBV12-3 or TRBV12-4 with TRBJ2-7, with 9 bases lining up with TRBD1. V lost 2 bases, J lost 6 bases, and 8 bases stayed unmatched. This CDR3 contains 15 residues. The CDR3 nucleotides are TGTGCCAGCAGTTTAACAGGACAGGGGTGGAGCGAGCAGTACTTC. Its protein is CASSLTGQGWSEQYF.

This clonotype was counted ten times or more. This chain joins TRBV6-2 or TRBV6-3 and TRBJ2-1, with 8 bases that match TRBD1. The V gene's germline CDR1 is MNHEY and CDR2 SVGEGT. V dropped 7 bases and J dropped 9; count of bases not matched to a gene: 5. The CDR3 has 12 amino acids. CDR3 nucleotide sequence: TGTGCCAGCACCGACAGGGGTGGTGAGCAGTTCTTC. Translated, it gives CASTDRGGEQFF.

This clonotype has at least ten counts. The chain combines TRBV7-8 with TRBJ2-2; 11 bases line up with TRBD2. The CDR3 spans 18 residues. From germline, CDR1 is SGHVS and CDR2 FQNEAQ. V lost 0 bases to trimming and J lost 1 base; unmatched junction nucleotides: 4. The CDR3 is CASSLARGLAGNTGELFF. In nucleotides, the CDR3 is TGTGCCAGCAGCTTAGCGAGAGGACTAGCGGGGAACACCGGGGAGCTGTTTTTT.

A few counts support this clonotype. This chain links TRBV25-1 with TRBJ2-2, with unresolved D. V lost 3 bases and J lost 6, with 11 bases in between. The germline V gene has CDR1 MGHDK and CDR2 SYGVNS. CDR3 length: 14 residues. CDR3 coding DNA: TGTGCCAGCAGTGACGGCCTCGAGGCCGGGGAGCTGTTTTTT. It specifies CASSDGLEAGELFF.

This clonotype was detected ten times or more. This chain links TRBV2 with TRBJ2-7; 9 bases align to TRBD2. CDR1 is SNHLY and CDR2 is FYNNEI in the germline V gene. The trim removed 4 bases at V and 3 bases at J, leaving 7 bases unmatched. The CDR3 runs to 15 residues. The CDR3, as DNA: TGTGCCAGCAGTGCCGGGACTAGCTTTCTCTACGAGCAGTACTTC. Translation: CASSAGTSFLYEQYF.

This clonotype was seen ten or more times. The chain is built from TRBV28 and TRBJ2-3; the D gene is possibly TRBD2 (5 bases). The CDR3 spans 14 residues. Trimming left V 5 bases short and J 0 bases short, with 9 bases between. Looked up from germline, CDR1 is MDHEN and CDR2 is SYDVKM. The CDR3 DNA sequence: TGTGCCAGCAGTCCCGGGGTTAGCACAGATACGCAGTATTTT. This encodes CASSPGVSTDTQYF.

This clonotype was detected many times. This chain links TRBV6-1 with TRBJ2-5, with 7 bases fitting TRBD1. The CDR3 has 14 residues. Germline V gives CDR1 MNHNS, CDR2 SASEGT. J lost 3 bases, V lost 3 bases, and 4 bases had no gene match. The CDR3 DNA reads as TGTGCCAGCAGTGATTTCAGGGGGAAAGAGACCCAGTACTTC. Protein product: CASSDFRGKETQYF.